Sequencing of this TCR beta chain was carried out in a study of T cell repertoires in cytomegalovirus infection. On the study more broadly: Carrying CMV and the relevant HLA type showed in public TCR beta signatures. The study, taken as a whole, reports: What dominated the ex vivo response were HLA-C-restricted CMV-specific TCR beta clonotypes. Summed frequency of shared TCR beta families picked out CMV carriers who also had the relevant HLA.

This CDR3 comprises 12 residues. The germline V gene has CDR1 SQVTM and CDR2 ANQGSEA. The V end lost 3 bases, the J end lost 1 base, and 7 bases lay between the germline ends. This clonotype occurred a few times. The target antigen is unknown. TCRdb reprocessed the reads via MiXCR and lists one record per CDR3 protein. This sample has roughly 150,000 distinct CDR3 sequences, with around 32% found just once. Specimen: CD8+ T cells from cultured PBMCs, collected from culture after CMV antigen stimulation. The source is a human donor in good health (CMV status not recorded). Some clones in this sample may be carry-over from other donors' samples. This rearrangement joins TRBV29-1 to TRBJ2-7, with no clear D. CDR3: CSVELGSYEQYF. The DNA of the CDR3 is TGCAGCGTTGAGTTAGGGTCCTACGAGCAGTACTTC.